This entry lists 13 T cell receptor beta chains sequenced from one sample in a study of T cells after yellow fever vaccination. MiXCR, run by TCRdb on the 5' RACE reads, gives a single entry per CDR3 protein. The table shows hundreds of thousands of distinct CDR3 sequences, with 9% to 15% occurring only once. Material: PBMCs, obtained on the day of the yellow fever booster vaccination. The receptors come from a man in his thirties or forties who received the YFV17D yellow fever vaccine.

This clonotype was observed a handful of times. The rearrangement uses TRBV21-1 and TRBJ2-7; the table names TRBD1, a call not compared with the DNA. TRBV21-1 is annotated as a pseudogene. CDR3 length: 13 amino acids. The CDR3 sequence: CASKGQGGYEQYF. As DNA, the CDR3 is TGTGCCAGCAAGGGACAGGGGGGCTACGAGCAGTACTTC.

This clonotype showed up just a few times. This chain connects TRBV4-1 to TRBJ1-1; 11 bases align to TRBD1. CDR3 length: 16 residues. The germline V gene has CDR1 MGHRA and CDR2 YSYEKL. J gave up 4 bases and V 4 bases, and 8 bases lay outside the gene matches. In DNA, the CDR3 is TGCGCCAGCAGCCCGGACAGGGGGCGCCTCGGCACTGAAGCTTTCTTT. Translating it yields CASSPDRGRLGTEAFF.

This clonotype was detected only a few times. The rearrangement joins TRBV27 to TRBJ2-7; a weak D match, TRBD2 (6 bases). The V end was cut by 2 bases, the J end by 7 bases, with 12 bases between. The CDR3 contains 13 residues. Germline CDR1 reads MNHEY; CDR2 reads SMNVEV (reference sequence). Written as DNA, the CDR3 is TGTGCCAGCAGTTTAATCGAAGGAGGGGAGCAGTACTTC. Translation: CASSLIEGGEQYF.

This clonotype has only a few counts. The V gene is TRBV7-6, the J gene TRBJ2-2, with D unclear. V was pared by 1 base and J by 3 bases, with 12 bases between. CDR3 length equals 16 residues. Germline V CDR1 and CDR2: SGHVS, FNYEAQ. In DNA form, the CDR3 reads TGTGCCAGCAGCTTAGAAGATAGGGCAGACACCGGGGAGCTGTTTTTT. This translates into CASSLEDRADTGELFF. The complete variable domain, with remaining parts taken from reference TRBV7-6 and TRBJ2-2, reads GAGVSQSPRYKVTKRGQDVALRCDPISGHVSLYWYRQALGQGPEFLTYFNYEAQQDKSGLPNDRFSAERPEGSISTLTIQRTEQRDSAMYRCASSLEDRADTGELFFGEGSRLTVL.

In this sample, this clonotype turned up many times. V usage is TRBV7-6 and J usage is TRBJ2-7, with 7 bases identical to TRBD1. This CDR3 is 13 amino acids long. The J segment lost 2 bases and the V segment lost 5 bases, leaving 3 bases of the junction unmatched. Looked up from germline, CDR1 is SGHVS and CDR2 is FNYEAQ. CDR3 nucleotides: TGTGCCAGCAGCAAGGGACAGACCTACGAGCAGTACTTC. This translates into CASSKGQTYEQYF. Supplemented by reference TRBV7-6 and TRBJ2-7, the full variable domain reads GAGVSQSPRYKVTKRGQDVALRCDPISGHVSLYWYRQALGQGPEFLTYFNYEAQQDKSGLPNDRFSAERPEGSISTLTIQRTEQRDSAMYRCASSKGQTYEQYFGPGTRLTVT.

The table lists this clonotype with a few counts. V and J are TRBV11-1 and TRBJ2-7; D unresolved. Germline loops: CDR1 SGHAT, CDR2 FQDESV (reference sequence). This CDR3 contains 13 residues. V was clipped by 5 bases and J by 0 bases, with 8 bases between them. The CDR3 sequence is CASSHDSSYEQYF. CDR3 in DNA: TGTGCCAGCAGCCACGACTCCTCCTACGAGCAGTACTTC.

This clonotype was detected only a few times. This rearrangement joins TRBV9 to TRBJ2-3, with 8 nucleotides matching TRBD2. V lost 3 bases and J lost 1; bases outside the gene matches: 4. The V gene's germline CDR1 is SGDLS and CDR2 YYNGEE. The CDR3 totals 15 residues. The CDR3 nucleotides read TGTGCCAGCAGCGAGGGACTAGATGGCACAGATACGCAGTATTTT. Residues: CASSEGLDGTDTQYF.

This clonotype was observed a handful of times. This sequence joins TRBV28 and TRBJ2-3; D might be TRBD1 (6 bases). The CDR3 loop spans 15 amino acids. V was cut by 4 bases and J by 3 bases, with 14 bases left in between. From germline, CDR1 is MDHEN and CDR2 SYDVKM. The CDR3 protein is CASSSTTGSTDTQYF. As DNA, the CDR3 is TGTGCCAGCAGTTCAACCACAGGGAGTACAGATACGCAGTATTTT.

This clonotype was seen many times. The chain uses TRBV6-1 and TRBJ2-7; tentatively, D is TRBD1 or TRBD2 (5 bases each). There are 16 residues in the CDR3. Per germline, CDR1 MNHNS and CDR2 SASEGT. V was cut by 10 bases and J by 6 bases, with 28 bases left in between. The CDR3 DNA follows: TGTGCCACCATAAGCAACCCCAGGGTTGGGGCGGGCGAGCAGTACTTC. It is translated as CATISNPRVGAGEQYF.

This clonotype came up a few times. The chain recombines TRBV7-2 with TRBJ1-2; 10 nucleotides line up with TRBD1. The CDR3 length is 17 residues. V trimming: 1 base; J trimming: 5 bases; junction bases outside the gene matches: 10. Germline V gene sequence: CDR1 SGHTA, CDR2 FQGNSA. The CDR3 DNA is TGTGCCAGCAGCTTAGGTAGACAGGGGGCCGGAACATATGGCTACACCTTC. Its translation is CASSLGRQGAGTYGYTF.

CDR3 residues: CASSPNDGAEQYF. As DNA, the CDR3 is TGTGCCAGCAGCCCGAACGATGGAGCCGAGCAGTACTTC. This sequence joins TRBV6-2 or TRBV6-3 and TRBJ2-7; D is uncertain. Germline assignment: CDR1 MNHEY and CDR2 SVGEGT. CDR3 length equals 13 residues. With 6 bases removed from V and 6 bases from J, the gap between germline ends came to 15 bases.

This clonotype was detected a few times. The V call is TRBV20-1, the J call TRBJ1-5, with TRBD1 matching over 10 bases. Germline assignment: CDR1 DFQATT and CDR2 SNEGSKA (reference sequence). V gave up 7 bases and J gave up 0 bases; unmatched junction bases: 9. The CDR3 runs 16 residues. CDR3 loop: CSGLTGGSFSNQPQHF. The DNA of the CDR3 is TGCAGTGGACTGACAGGGGGCAGCTTTAGCAATCAGCCCCAGCATTTT.

Details on this clonotype: The junction departs from germline at one end; a sequencing error may be responsible. The chain employs TRBV20-1 and TRBJ2-1; the D gene is possibly TRBD2 (6 bases). Germline V lookup: CDR1 DFQATT, CDR2 SNEGSKA (reference sequence). The CDR3 is 16 residues long. CDR3 nucleotides: TGCTGTGCTAGATTCTCTAGCGCCAGCTCCTACAATGAGCAGTTCTTC. It translates to CCARFSSASSYNEQFF.